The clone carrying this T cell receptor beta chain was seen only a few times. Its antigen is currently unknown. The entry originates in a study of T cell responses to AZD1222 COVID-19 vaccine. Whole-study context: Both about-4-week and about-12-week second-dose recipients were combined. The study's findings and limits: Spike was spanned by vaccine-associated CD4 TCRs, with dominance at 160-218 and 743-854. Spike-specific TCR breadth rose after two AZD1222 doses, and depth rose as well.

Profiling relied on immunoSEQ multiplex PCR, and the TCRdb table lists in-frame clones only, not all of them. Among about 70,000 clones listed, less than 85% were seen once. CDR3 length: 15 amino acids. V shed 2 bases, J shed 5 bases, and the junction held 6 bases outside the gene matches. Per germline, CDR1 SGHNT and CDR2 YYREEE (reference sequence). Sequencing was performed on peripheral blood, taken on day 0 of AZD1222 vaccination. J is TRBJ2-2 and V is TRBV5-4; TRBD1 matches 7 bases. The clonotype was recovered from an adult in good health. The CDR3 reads CASSFRDRLTGELFF. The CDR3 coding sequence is TGTGCCAGCAGCTTCCGGGACAGATTAACCGGGGAGCTGTTTTTT.